This T cell receptor beta chain was identified during a study of shared clonotypes between healthy human individuals. Study-level findings and limits: It was anticipated that sequencing depth would influence how many clonotypes donors shared. Non-shared clonotypes had lower generation probabilities than clonotypes shared by all four sorted-subset donors. In general, naive subsets displayed greater estimated richness than memory subsets did.

Subsets obtained from CD4+ cells comprised CD45RA+ naive and CD45RA-negative memory cells. Notes on this clone: The antigen remains unidentified.

The germline gives CDR1 MNHEY, CDR2 SMNVEV (reference sequence). The CDR3 has 15 amino acids. Trimming took 5 bases from V and 4 from J; bases not matched to a gene: 7. TCRdb's copy holds only in-frame clones and misses some; the assay was immunoSEQ multiplex PCR. The sample lists approximately 1,500,000 clones; around 98% were seen once. This clonotype originated in a man aged 25-45 years in good health. Specimen: naive CD4+ T cells sorted from blood. Subset given: CD45RA+ positively selected. The chain couples TRBV27 to TRBJ2-1; 8 nucleotides match TRBD2. The CDR3 nucleotides are TGTGCCAGCAGTACCATAGCGGGACCGTACAATGAGCAGTTCTTC. As protein: CASSTIAGPYNEQFF.